Below, 26 T cell receptor beta chains from the same sample are listed, as sequenced in a study of OX40 agonist ivuxolimab in advanced cancers. The protocol was immunoSEQ multiplex PCR, while the TCRdb copy is restricted to in-frame clones and leaves out a portion. The table includes some 60,000 clones, roughly 90% detected once. The starting material was CD4+ or CD8+ T cells sorted from blood, obtained in a trial of the OX40 agonist ivuxolimab. These receptors originate from an adult with an advanced solid tumor such as melanoma, head and neck, liver or kidney cancer.

The chain couples TRBV5-6 to TRBJ1-4; a weak D match, TRBD1 (6 bases). The CDR3 sequence is 14 residues long. In germline, CDR1 is SGHDT, CDR2 YYEEEE. V lost 2 bases and J lost 7, with 12 bases in between. The CDR3: CASSLLQGGEKLFF. CDR3 DNA sequence: TGTGCCAGCAGCTTACTACAGGGAGGTGAAAAACTGTTTTTT.

The chain uses TRBV9 and TRBJ1-3; possibly TRBD1 for D (5 bases). This CDR3 spans 12 amino acids. Trimming took 6 bases from V and 4 from J, leaving 8 bases between them. CDR1 and CDR2 from the germline V gene are SGDLS and YYNGEE. CDR3: CASKGVGNTIYF. CDR3 DNA sequence: TGTGCCAGCAAAGGGGTAGGAAACACCATATATTTT.

The chain employs TRBV6-1 and TRBJ2-1; 9 bases are a match to TRBD1. The CDR3 covers 15 residues. Germline CDR1 reads MNHNS; CDR2 reads SASEGT. J gave up 2 bases and V 5 bases, and 4 bases lay outside the gene matches. Written as DNA, the CDR3 is TGTGCCAGCAGTATTACAGGGGGCCCCTACAATGAGCAGTTCTTC. Translating it yields CASSITGGPYNEQFF.

This chain links TRBV6-6 with TRBJ1-2; TRBD1 is a possible D gene (6 bases). The CDR3 runs 13 residues. Germline values: CDR1 MNHNY, CDR2 SVGAGI (reference sequence). V lost 5 bases and J 5 bases, leaving 12 bases between the germline ends. Written as DNA, the CDR3 is TGTGCCAGCAGTATCCGGGACACATATGGCTACACCTTC. Amino acid sequence: CASSIRDTYGYTF.

This chain connects TRBV5-6 to TRBJ1-2; weak D call: TRBD1 (5 bases). Trimming shortened V by 9 bases and J by 1 base, and 13 bases separated the two germline ends. CDR3 length: 13 amino acids. Germline-derived CDR1 and CDR2 are SGHDT and YYEEEE. CDR3 protein: CAISPDSNYGYTF. Here the CDR3 DNA reads TGTGCCATTTCGCCCGACAGTAACTATGGCTACACCTTC.

In its sample, this clone was seen once. The chain recombines TRBV9 with TRBJ1-1, with TRBD1 matching 7 bases. The germline CDR1 and CDR2 sequences are SGDLS and YYNGEE. Trimming removed 2 bases from V and 6 bases from J; junction bases left unmatched: 4. The CDR3 is 13 amino acids. CDR3 loop: CASSVTGVSEAFF. In DNA form, the CDR3 reads TGTGCCAGCAGCGTCACAGGGGTCTCTGAAGCTTTCTTT. The variable domain in full, with the rest retrieved from reference TRBV9 and TRBJ1-1, is DSGVTQTPKHLITATGQRVTLRCSPRSGDLSVYWYQQSLDQGLQFLIQYYNGEERAKGNILERFSAQQFPDLHSELNLSSLELGDSALYFCASSVTGVSEAFFGQGTRLTVV.

CDR3 sequence: CASRAGAGANVLTF. CDR3 DNA sequence: TGTGCCAGTCGAGCGGGGGCTGGGGCCAACGTCCTGACTTTC. J is TRBJ2-6 and V is TRBV28, with 8 bases lining up with TRBD2. V dropped 9 bases and J dropped 2; count of bases not matched to a gene: 3. CDR3 length equals 14 residues. CDR1 and CDR2 from the germline V gene are MDHEN and SYDVKM.

The chain joins TRBV6-5 to TRBJ1-1; D may be TRBD1 (6 bases). The germline V gene has CDR1 MNHEY and CDR2 SVGAGI. The CDR3 covers 13 residues. V was cut by 9 bases and J by 11 bases, with 22 bases left in between. The DNA for the CDR3 is TGTGCCAGTGCTAACCGGGACACGAAGGGGGCTTTCTTT. It translates to CASANRDTKGAFF.

This clone is a singleton in its sample. This chain uses TRBV28 with TRBJ2-7; D assignment may be TRBD1 or TRBD2 (5 bases each). CDR3 length: 15 residues. Germline loops: CDR1 MDHEN, CDR2 SYDVKM. Trimming pared 5 bases from V and 7 bases from J, leaving 21 bases between. CDR3 nucleotides: TGTGCCAGCAGTCCTGGGGACCGTAAGGCCGGGGAGCAGTACTTC. It specifies CASSPGDRKAGEQYF.

This chain connects TRBV7-9 to TRBJ2-5; 7 bases are a match to TRBD1. The CDR3 contains 14 residues. The germline V gene has CDR1 SEHNR and CDR2 FQNEAQ (reference sequence). Unmatched junction bases numbered 10, after V lost 8 bases and J lost 4 bases. CDR3 amino acids: CASGKQGNPETQYF. CDR3 bases: TGTGCCAGCGGGAAACAGGGGAACCCAGAGACCCAGTACTTC.

The CDR3 coding sequence is TGCGCCAGCAGCTCAGGGCGGGCAGGACGGGAGACCCAGTACTTC. Protein: CASSSGRAGRETQYF. The V and J genes are TRBV5-1 and TRBJ2-5; D may match TRBD1 or TRBD2 (5 bases each). V lost 3 bases to trimming and J lost 5 bases, with 17 bases between them. CDR1 is SGHRS, CDR2 YFSETQ, per germline. The CDR3 sequence is 15 residues long.

V is TRBV7-3 and J is TRBJ2-3, with 13 bases that match TRBD2. The trim removed 5 bases at V and 6 bases at J, leaving 8 bases unmatched. Per germline, CDR1 SGHTA and CDR2 FQGTGA. The CDR3 is made up of 16 amino acids. As DNA, the CDR3 is TGTGCCAGCAGCGTTGGACTAGCGGGAGTCGGGGATACGCAGTATTTT. This gives the protein CASSVGLAGVGDTQYF. Full variable domain (missing parts from reference TRBV7-3 and TRBJ2-3): GAGVSQTPSNKVTEKGKYVELRCDPISGHTALYWYRQSLGQGPEFLIYFQGTGAADDSGLPNDRFFAVRPEGSVSTLKIQRTERGDSAVYLCASSVGLAGVGDTQYFGPGTRLTVL.

The rearrangement joins TRBV7-8 to TRBJ2-3; 9 bases are a match to TRBD2. Germline CDR1 and CDR2: SGHVS and FQNEAQ. Unmatched junction bases numbered 3, after V lost 4 bases and J lost 1 base. The CDR3 runs 15 residues. CDR3 region: CASSWIAGGTDTQYF. The CDR3 bases are TGTGCCAGCAGCTGGATAGCGGGAGGCACAGATACGCAGTATTTT.

This clone was recorded once. The chain recombines TRBV19 with TRBJ2-1; TRBD2 matches 11 bases. Germline CDR1 and CDR2: LNHDA and SQIVND (reference sequence). This CDR3 has 15 residues. J gave up 0 bases and V 8 bases, and 3 bases lay outside the gene matches. The chain's CDR3 is CASGLAGGSYNEQFF. DNA for the CDR3: TGTGCCAGTGGCCTAGCGGGAGGCTCCTACAATGAGCAGTTCTTC.

This chain links TRBV11-2 with TRBJ2-7, with D possibly TRBD2 on 6 matching bases. Trimming pared 5 bases from V and 1 base from J, leaving 24 bases between. Germline V gives CDR1 SGHAT, CDR2 FQNNGV. CDR3 length equals 18 residues. CDR3 nucleotide sequence: TGTGCCAGCAGCCCGAATCGCCGGGAGTGGTCCTTTTCCTACGAGCAGTACTTC. As protein: CASSPNRREWSFSYEQYF.

The V gene is TRBV19, the J gene TRBJ1-4; D not certain. Germline loops: CDR1 LNHDA, CDR2 SQIVND (reference sequence). V gave up 6 bases and J gave up 5 bases, with 10 bases separating them. CDR3 length equals 13 residues. CDR3 nucleotides: TGTGCCAGTAGGGGCACGCAGAATGAAAAACTGTTTTTT. This encodes CASRGTQNEKLFF. The complete variable domain, with remaining parts taken from reference TRBV19 and TRBJ1-4, reads DGGITQSPKYLFRKEGQNVTLSCEQNLNHDAMYWYRQDPGQGLRLIYYSQIVNDFQKGDIAEGYSVSREKKESFPLTVTSAQKNPTAFYLCASRGTQNEKLFFGSGTQLSVL.

The chain has TRBV2 and TRBJ2-1, with 8 bases matching TRBD2. Germline-derived CDR1 and CDR2 are SNHLY and FYNNEI. The CDR3 runs 16 residues. V gave up 4 bases and J gave up 2 bases; unmatched junction bases: 7. The CDR3 DNA reads as TGTGCCAGCAGTGGGTTACTAGCGGACACCTACAATGAGCAGTTCTTC. It encodes CASSGLLADTYNEQFF.

The V gene is TRBV19, the J gene TRBJ2-3; 7 nucleotides match TRBD1. The germline CDR1 and CDR2 sequences are LNHDA and SQIVND (reference sequence). The CDR3 sequence is 13 residues long. Losses at the gene ends were 6 bases for V and 2 bases for J; bases not matched to a gene: 2. CDR3 region: CASRTGPTDTQYF. CDR3 DNA sequence: TGTGCCAGTAGGACAGGGCCCACAGATACGCAGTATTTT.

The genes are TRBV19 and TRBJ1-5; 8 positions agree with TRBD1. This CDR3 region has 16 residues. Trimming cost V 6 bases and J 2 bases; bases outside gene matches: 9. Germline CDR1 reads LNHDA; CDR2 reads SQIVND (reference sequence). The CDR3 loop is CASRKDAGQGNQPQHF. The CDR3 DNA follows: TGTGCCAGTAGGAAAGATGCGGGACAGGGCAATCAGCCCCAGCATTTT.

The rearrangement links TRBV18 to TRBJ1-5, with TRBD1 matching 7 bases. This CDR3 has 15 residues. J lost 6 bases, V lost 2 bases, and 7 bases had no gene match. The germline CDR1 and CDR2 sequences are KGHSH and LQKENI. The CDR3 reads CASSPSGGKGQPQHF. In nucleotides, the CDR3 is TGTGCCAGCTCACCATCAGGGGGAAAGGGTCAGCCCCAGCATTTT.

The rearrangement links TRBV20-1 to TRBJ1-2; D is ambiguous. The V gene lost 5 bases and the J gene lost 10 bases, with 8 bases spanning the gap. Germline V CDR1 and CDR2: DFQATT, SNEGSKA (reference sequence). CDR3 length equals 9 residues. The CDR3 protein is CSAPFDYTF. The CDR3 DNA sequence: TGCAGTGCTCCGTTCGACTACACCTTC.

CDR3: CASSPVETQYF. The CDR3 DNA reads TGTGCCAGCAGCCCCGTGGAGACCCAGTACTTC. This chain joins TRBV5-8 and TRBJ2-5; D gene unclear. Per the germline V gene, CDR1 is SGHTS and CDR2 is YDEGEE. The CDR3 is 11 amino acids. V dropped 4 bases and J dropped 5 bases, with 6 bases sitting between them.

The genes are TRBV5-1 and TRBJ2-7; 8 nucleotides match TRBD1. Trimming removed 4 bases from V and 3 bases from J; junction bases left unmatched: 6. The germline gives CDR1 SGHRS, CDR2 YFSETQ. This CDR3 spans 14 amino acids. The CDR3 DNA sequence: TGCGCCAGCAGCGTACGGACAGGGAACTACGAGCAGTACTTC. It is translated as CASSVRTGNYEQYF.

The V gene is TRBV2, the J gene TRBJ1-6, with D perhaps TRBD1 (6 bases). This CDR3 is built from 15 residues. V was trimmed by 6 bases and J by 10 bases, leaving 19 bases between them. The V gene's germline CDR1 is SNHLY and CDR2 FYNNEI. The CDR3 nucleotides read TGTGCCAGCAGAAGCACAGGGACGGGCCTCTCACCCCTCCACTTT. It encodes CASRSTGTGLSPLHF.

CDR3 nucleotides: TGTGCCAGCAGGGGGACAGGGAGGTCGGGGGAGCAGTACTTC. Protein: CASRGTGRSGEQYF. The chain uses TRBV28 and TRBJ2-7, with 9 bases identical to TRBD1. Trimming cost V 6 bases and J 7 bases; bases outside gene matches: 10. Germline assignment: CDR1 MDHEN and CDR2 SYDVKM. The CDR3 runs to 14 residues.

This clone was picked up one time. The J gene is TRBJ1-5, the V gene TRBV6-6, with a weak D call TRBD1 (5 bases). The CDR3 runs to 14 residues. The germline V and J ends were trimmed by 2 bases and 6 bases, with 11 bases remaining between them. Germline V gene sequence: CDR1 MNHNY, CDR2 SVGAGI (reference sequence). The CDR3 coding sequence is TGTGCCAGCAGTTACGGTGGGGGAATTCAGCCCCAGCATTTT. This gives the protein CASSYGGGIQPQHF.